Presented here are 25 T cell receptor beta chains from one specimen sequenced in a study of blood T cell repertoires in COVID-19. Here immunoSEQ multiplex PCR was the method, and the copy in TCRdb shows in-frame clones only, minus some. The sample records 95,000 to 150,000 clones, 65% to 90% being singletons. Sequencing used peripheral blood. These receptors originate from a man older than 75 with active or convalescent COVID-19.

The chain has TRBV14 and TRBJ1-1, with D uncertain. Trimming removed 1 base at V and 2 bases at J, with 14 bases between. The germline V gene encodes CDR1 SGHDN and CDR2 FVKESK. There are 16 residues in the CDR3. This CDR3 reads CASSQARLTRNTEAFF. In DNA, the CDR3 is TGTGCCAGCAGCCAAGCTCGGTTGACACGCAACACTGAAGCTTTCTTT. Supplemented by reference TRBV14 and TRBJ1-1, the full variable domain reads EAGVTQFPSHSVIEKGQTVTLRCDPISGHDNLYWYRRVMGKEIKFLLHFVKESKQDESGMPNNRFLAERTGGTYSTLKVQPAELEDSGVYFCASSQARLTRNTEAFFGQGTRLTVV.

The CDR3, as DNA: TGTGCCAGCAGCAGGACAGGGTTTGGTGGCTACACCTTC. Translated: CASSRTGFGGYTF. The chain combines TRBV7-9 with TRBJ1-2; 8 bases are a match to TRBD1. Germline loops: CDR1 SEHNR, CDR2 FQNEAQ (reference sequence). V lost 5 bases to trimming and J lost 7 bases; unmatched junction nucleotides: 6. This CDR3 has 13 amino acids.

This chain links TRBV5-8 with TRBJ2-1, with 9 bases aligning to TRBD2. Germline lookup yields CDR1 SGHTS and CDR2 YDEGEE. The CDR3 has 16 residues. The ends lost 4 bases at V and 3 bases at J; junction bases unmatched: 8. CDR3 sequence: CASSRRLAVLYNEQFF. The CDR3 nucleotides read TGTGCCAGCAGCCGACGACTAGCGGTTCTCTACAATGAGCAGTTCTTC.

The CDR3 protein is CASSAGGGASTDTQYF. CDR3 coding DNA: TGTGCCAGCAGCGCCGGGGGTGGCGCTAGCACAGATACGCAGTATTTT. The chain carries TRBV9 and TRBJ2-3; maybe TRBD2 (6 bases). The germline V gene encodes CDR1 SGDLS and CDR2 YYNGEE. The V end lost 3 bases, the J end lost 0 bases, and 14 bases lay between the germline ends. The CDR3 totals 16 residues.

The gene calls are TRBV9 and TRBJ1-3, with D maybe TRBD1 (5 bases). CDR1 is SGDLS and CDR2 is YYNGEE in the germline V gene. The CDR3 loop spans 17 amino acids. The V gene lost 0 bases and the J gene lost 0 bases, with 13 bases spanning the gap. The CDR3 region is CASSVVPGGDSGNTIYF. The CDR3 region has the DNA TGTGCCAGCAGCGTAGTGCCTGGGGGGGACTCTGGAAACACCATATATTTT.

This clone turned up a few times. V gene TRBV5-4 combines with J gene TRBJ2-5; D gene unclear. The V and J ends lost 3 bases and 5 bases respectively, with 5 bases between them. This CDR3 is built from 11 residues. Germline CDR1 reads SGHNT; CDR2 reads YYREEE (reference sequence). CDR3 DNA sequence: TGTGCCAGCAGCTCGCGGGAGACCCAGTACTTC. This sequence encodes CASSSRETQYF.

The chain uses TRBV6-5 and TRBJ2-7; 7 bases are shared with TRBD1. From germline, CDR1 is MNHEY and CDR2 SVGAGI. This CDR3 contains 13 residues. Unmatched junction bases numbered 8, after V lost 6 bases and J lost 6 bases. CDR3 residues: CASSPGQALEQYF. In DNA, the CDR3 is TGTGCCAGCAGCCCCGGACAGGCCCTCGAGCAGTACTTC.

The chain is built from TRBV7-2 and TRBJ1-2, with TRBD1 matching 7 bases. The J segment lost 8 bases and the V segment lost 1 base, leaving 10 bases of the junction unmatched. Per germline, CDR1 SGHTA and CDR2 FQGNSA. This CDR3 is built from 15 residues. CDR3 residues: CASSLDFGQVRGYTF. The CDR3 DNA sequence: TGTGCCAGCAGCTTAGACTTCGGACAGGTCAGGGGCTACACCTTC.

This CDR3 is CASSFAGDEQFF. The CDR3 nucleotides read TGCGCCAGCAGTTTCGCGGGGGATGAGCAGTTCTTC. This chain links TRBV5-1 with TRBJ2-1; 7 nucleotides match TRBD2. J was trimmed by 8 bases and V by 5 bases; bases with no gene match: 4. This CDR3 region has 12 residues. The V gene's germline CDR1 is SGHRS and CDR2 YFSETQ.

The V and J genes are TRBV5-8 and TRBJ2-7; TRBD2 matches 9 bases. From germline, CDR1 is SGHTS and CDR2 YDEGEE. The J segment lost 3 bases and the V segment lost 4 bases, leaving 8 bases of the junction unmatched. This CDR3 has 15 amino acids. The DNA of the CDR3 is TGTGCCAGCAGCCCAATTAGCGGGAGTTACTACGAGCAGTACTTC. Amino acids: CASSPISGSYYEQYF.

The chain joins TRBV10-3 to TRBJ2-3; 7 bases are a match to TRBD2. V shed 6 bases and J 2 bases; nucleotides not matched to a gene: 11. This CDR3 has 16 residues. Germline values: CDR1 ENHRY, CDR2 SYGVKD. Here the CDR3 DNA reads TGTGCCATCAGGCCCAGGGAGGGCCGTTTCACAGATACGCAGTATTTT. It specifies CAIRPREGRFTDTQYF.

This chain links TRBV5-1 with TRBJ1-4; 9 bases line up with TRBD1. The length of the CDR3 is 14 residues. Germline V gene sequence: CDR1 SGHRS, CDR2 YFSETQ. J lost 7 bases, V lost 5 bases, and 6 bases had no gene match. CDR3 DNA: TGCGCCAGCAGGGAGGGGACAGGGAGTGAAAAACTGTTTTTT. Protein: CASREGTGSEKLFF.

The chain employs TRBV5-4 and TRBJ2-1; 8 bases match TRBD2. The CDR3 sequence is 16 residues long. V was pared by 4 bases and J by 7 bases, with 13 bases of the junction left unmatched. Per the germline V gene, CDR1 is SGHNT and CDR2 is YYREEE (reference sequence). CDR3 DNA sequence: TGTGCCAGCAGCGTCTACCGAGCGGGAGTCCGAAATGAGCAGTTCTTC. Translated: CASSVYRAGVRNEQFF. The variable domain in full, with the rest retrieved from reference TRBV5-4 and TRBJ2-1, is ETGVTQSPTHLIKTRGQQVTLRCSSQSGHNTVSWYQQALGQGPQFIFQYYREEENGRGNFPPRFSGLQFPNYSSELNVNALELDDSALYLCASSVYRAGVRNEQFFGPGTRLTVL.

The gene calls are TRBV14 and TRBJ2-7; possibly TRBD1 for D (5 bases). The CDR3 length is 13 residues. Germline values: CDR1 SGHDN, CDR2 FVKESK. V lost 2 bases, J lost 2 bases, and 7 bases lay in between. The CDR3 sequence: CASSQTGAYEQYF. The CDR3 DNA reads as TGTGCCAGCAGCCAAACAGGAGCCTACGAGCAGTACTTC.

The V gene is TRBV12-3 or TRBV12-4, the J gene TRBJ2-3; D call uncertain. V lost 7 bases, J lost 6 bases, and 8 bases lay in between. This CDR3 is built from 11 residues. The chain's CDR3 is CASTQRDTQYF. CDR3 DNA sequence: TGTGCCAGCACGCAGAGGGATACGCAGTATTTT.

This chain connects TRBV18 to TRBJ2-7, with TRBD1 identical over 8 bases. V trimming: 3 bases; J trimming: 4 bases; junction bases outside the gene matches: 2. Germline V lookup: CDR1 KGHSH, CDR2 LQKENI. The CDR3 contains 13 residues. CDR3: CASSPQGAYEQYF. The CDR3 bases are TGTGCCAGCTCACCCCAGGGGGCATACGAGCAGTACTTC.

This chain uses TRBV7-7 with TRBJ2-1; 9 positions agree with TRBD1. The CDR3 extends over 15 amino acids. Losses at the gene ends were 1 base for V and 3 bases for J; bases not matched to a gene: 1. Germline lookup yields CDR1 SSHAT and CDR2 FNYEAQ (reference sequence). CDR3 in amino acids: CASSLGDRDYNEQFF. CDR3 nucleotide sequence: TGTGCCAGCAGCTTAGGGGACAGGGACTACAATGAGCAGTTCTTC.

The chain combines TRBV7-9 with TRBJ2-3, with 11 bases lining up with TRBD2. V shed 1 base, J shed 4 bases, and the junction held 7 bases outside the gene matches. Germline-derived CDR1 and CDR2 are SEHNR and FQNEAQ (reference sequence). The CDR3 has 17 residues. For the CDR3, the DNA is TGTGCCAGCAGCTTAGTTTCGACTAGCGGGACGGCAGATACGCAGTATTTT. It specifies CASSLVSTSGTADTQYF.

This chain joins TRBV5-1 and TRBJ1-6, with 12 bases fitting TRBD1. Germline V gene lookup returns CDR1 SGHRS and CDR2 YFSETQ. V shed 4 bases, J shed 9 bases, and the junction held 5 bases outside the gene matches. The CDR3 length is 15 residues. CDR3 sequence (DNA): TGCGCCAGCAGCCAGGGACAGGGGGCGATTTCACCCCTCCACTTT. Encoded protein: CASSQGQGAISPLHF.

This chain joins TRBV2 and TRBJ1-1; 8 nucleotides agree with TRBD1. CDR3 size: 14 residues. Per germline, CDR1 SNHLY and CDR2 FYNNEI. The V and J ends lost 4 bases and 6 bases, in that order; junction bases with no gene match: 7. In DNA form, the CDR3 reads TGTGCCAGCAGTGTTCGTCAGGGGGCCGCTGAAGCTTTCTTT. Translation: CASSVRQGAAEAFF.

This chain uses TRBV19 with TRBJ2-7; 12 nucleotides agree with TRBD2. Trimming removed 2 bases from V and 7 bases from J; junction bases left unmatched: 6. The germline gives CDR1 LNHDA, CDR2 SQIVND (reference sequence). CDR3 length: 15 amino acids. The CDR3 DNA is TGTGCCAGTAGTATATCTAGCGGGAGGGGAGGAGAGCAGTACTTC. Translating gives CASSISSGRGGEQYF.

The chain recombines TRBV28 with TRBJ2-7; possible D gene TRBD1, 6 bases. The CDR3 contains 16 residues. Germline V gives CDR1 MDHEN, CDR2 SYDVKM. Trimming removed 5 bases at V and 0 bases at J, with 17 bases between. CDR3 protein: CASSPAGTIISYEQYF. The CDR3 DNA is TGTGCCAGCAGTCCCGCCGGGACAATTATCTCCTACGAGCAGTACTTC.

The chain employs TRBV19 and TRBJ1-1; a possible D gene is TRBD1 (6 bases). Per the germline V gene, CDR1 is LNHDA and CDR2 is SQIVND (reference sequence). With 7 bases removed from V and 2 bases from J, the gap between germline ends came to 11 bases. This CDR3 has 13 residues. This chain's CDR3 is CASTGTPNTEAFF. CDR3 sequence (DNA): TGTGCCAGTACCGGGACACCTAACACTGAAGCTTTCTTT.

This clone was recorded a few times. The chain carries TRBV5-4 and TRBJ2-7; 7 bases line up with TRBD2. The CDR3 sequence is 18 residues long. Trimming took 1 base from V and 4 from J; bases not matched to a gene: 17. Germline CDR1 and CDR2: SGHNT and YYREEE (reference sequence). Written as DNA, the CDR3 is TGTGCCAGCAGCTTGCGTCTAAGGATGACTAGCAGATCATACGAGCAGTACTTC. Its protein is CASSLRLRMTSRSYEQYF.

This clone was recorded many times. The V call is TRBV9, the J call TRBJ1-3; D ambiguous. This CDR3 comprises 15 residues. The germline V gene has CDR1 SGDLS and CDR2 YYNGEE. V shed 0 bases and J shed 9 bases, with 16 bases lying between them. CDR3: CASSVAAEVPVTIYF. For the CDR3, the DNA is TGTGCCAGCAGCGTAGCAGCCGAGGTGCCCGTCACCATATATTTT.